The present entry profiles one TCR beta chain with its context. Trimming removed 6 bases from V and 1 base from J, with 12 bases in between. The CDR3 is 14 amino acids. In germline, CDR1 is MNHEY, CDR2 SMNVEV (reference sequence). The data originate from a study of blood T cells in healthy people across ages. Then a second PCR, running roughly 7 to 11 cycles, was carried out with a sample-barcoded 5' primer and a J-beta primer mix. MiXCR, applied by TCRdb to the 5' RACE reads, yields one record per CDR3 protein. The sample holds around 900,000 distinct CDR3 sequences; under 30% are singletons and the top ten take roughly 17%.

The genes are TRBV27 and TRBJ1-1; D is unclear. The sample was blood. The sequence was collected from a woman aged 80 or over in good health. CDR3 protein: CASSFNLKNTEAFF. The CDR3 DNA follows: TGTGCCAGCAGCTTTAACTTAAAGAACACTGAAGCTTTCTTT.